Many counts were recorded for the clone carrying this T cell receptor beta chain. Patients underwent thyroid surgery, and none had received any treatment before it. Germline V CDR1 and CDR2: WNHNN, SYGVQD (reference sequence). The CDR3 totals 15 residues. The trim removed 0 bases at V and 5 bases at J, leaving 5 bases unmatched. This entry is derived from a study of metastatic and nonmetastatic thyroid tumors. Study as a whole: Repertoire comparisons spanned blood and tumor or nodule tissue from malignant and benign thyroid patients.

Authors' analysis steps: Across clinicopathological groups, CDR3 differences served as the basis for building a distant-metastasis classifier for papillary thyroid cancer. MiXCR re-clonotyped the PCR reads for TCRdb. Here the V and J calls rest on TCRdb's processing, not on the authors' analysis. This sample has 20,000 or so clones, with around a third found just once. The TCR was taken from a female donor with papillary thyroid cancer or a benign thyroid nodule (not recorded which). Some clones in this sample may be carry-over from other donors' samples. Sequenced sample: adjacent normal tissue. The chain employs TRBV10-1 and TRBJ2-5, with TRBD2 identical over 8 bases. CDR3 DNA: TGCGCCAGCAGTGAGTCGCGGGGGGCCCACGAGACCCAGTACTTC. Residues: CASSESRGAHETQYF.